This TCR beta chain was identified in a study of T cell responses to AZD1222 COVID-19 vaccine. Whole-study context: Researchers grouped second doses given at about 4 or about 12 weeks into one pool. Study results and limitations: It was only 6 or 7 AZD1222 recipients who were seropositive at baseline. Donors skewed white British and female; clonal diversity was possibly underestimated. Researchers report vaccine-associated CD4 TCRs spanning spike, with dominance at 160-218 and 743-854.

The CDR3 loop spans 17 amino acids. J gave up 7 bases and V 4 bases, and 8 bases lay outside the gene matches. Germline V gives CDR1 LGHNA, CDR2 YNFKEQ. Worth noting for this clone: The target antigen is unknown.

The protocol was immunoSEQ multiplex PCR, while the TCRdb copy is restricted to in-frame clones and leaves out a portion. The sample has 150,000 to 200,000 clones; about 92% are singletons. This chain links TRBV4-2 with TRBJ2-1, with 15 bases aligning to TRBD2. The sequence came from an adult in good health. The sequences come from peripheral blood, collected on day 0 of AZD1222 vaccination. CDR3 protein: CASSLGLAGGARNEQFF. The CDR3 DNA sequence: TGTGCCAGCAGCCTGGGACTAGCGGGGGGTGCAAGGAATGAGCAGTTCTTC.